The 21 T cell receptor beta chains below all came from one sample that was sequenced in a study of PD-L1 blockade in urothelial cancer. Sequencing used immunoSEQ multiplex PCR; TCRdb keeps in-frame clones, though not all of them. Here the sample spans about 30,000 clones, 84% being singletons. Time point indicated: peripheral blood 6 weeks after treatment start. Sample: PBMCs, taken around atezolizumab (anti-PD-L1) treatment. The receptors originated from a man aged 70-80 years with urothelial cancer.

The rearrangement joins TRBV29-1 to TRBJ1-4; 7 bases line up with TRBD1. With 1 base clipped from V and 7 bases from J, the junction kept 9 bases outside the gene matches. The CDR3 is 15 residues long. The germline gives CDR1 SQVTM, CDR2 ANQGSEA. CDR3 in DNA: TGCAGCGTTGAAGTCACGACAGGGAAAATTGAAAAACTGTTTTTT. Translation gives CSVEVTTGKIEKLFF.

The chain uses TRBV5-3 and TRBJ2-1; 10 nucleotides agree with TRBD2. TRBV5-3 falls under the ORF class, with uncertain function. The CDR3 extends over 16 amino acids. Trimming removed 4 bases from V and 7 bases from J; junction bases left unmatched: 11. CDR3: CARSPILAGEGNEQFF. The CDR3 coding sequence is TGTGCCAGAAGCCCAATTCTAGCGGGAGAGGGGAATGAGCAGTTCTTC.

This chain uses TRBV7-9 with TRBJ1-2; no clear D gene. The V gene's germline CDR1 is SEHNR and CDR2 FQNEAQ (reference sequence). The ends were cut back, 6 bases at V and 6 bases at J, with 11 bases in the middle. The CDR3 length is 12 residues. The CDR3 DNA reads as TGTGCCAGCAGTAGACTTCGTGATGGCTACACCTTC. This encodes CASSRLRDGYTF.

The chain links TRBV5-1 to TRBJ2-1; possibly TRBD2 for D (6 bases). V gave up 0 bases and J gave up 4 bases, with 8 bases separating them. This CDR3 region has 14 residues. Germline CDR1 is SGHRS and CDR2 is YFSETQ. This chain's CDR3 is CASSLGDLYNEQFF. CDR3 DNA sequence: TGCGCCAGCAGCTTGGGGGACTTATACAATGAGCAGTTCTTC.

V gene TRBV5-1 combines with J gene TRBJ2-5; 8 bases fit TRBD1. The CDR3 spans 16 residues. The V gene's germline CDR1 is SGHRS and CDR2 YFSETQ. J gave up 0 bases and V 3 bases, and 7 bases lay outside the gene matches. The CDR3 nucleotides read TGCGCCAGCAGCTGGGGGGACAGGTTCAACCAAGAGACCCAGTACTTC. Translated, it gives CASSWGDRFNQETQYF.

The CDR3 bases are TGTGCCAGCAACACCGGGACTAGCGGGCGACGGCCGTTCTTC. This codes for CASNTGTSGRRPFF. This chain uses TRBV4-2 with TRBJ2-1, with 12 bases fitting TRBD2. From germline, CDR1 is LGHNA and CDR2 YNFKEQ. CDR3 size: 14 residues. With V trimmed by 7 bases and J by 15 bases, 13 bases remained unmatched.

This rearrangement joins TRBV6-5 to TRBJ2-5; 10 nucleotides match TRBD2. The germline V gene encodes CDR1 MNHEY and CDR2 SVGAGI. Trimming cost V 4 bases and J 4 bases; bases outside gene matches: 9. There are 16 residues in the CDR3. CDR3 in DNA: TGTGCCAGCAGTTCCCTTCCGGGACTAGCGTCAGAGACCCAGTACTTC. It specifies CASSSLPGLASETQYF.

The rearrangement uses TRBV27 and TRBJ1-4; 8 bases are shared with TRBD1. Germline CDR1 MNHEY, CDR2 SMNVEV (reference sequence). Unmatched junction bases numbered 11, after V lost 0 bases and J lost 8 bases. This CDR3 spans 17 amino acids. In nucleotides, the CDR3 is TGTGCCAGCAGTTTATCCCCCCCCACAGGGGGTGCGGAAAAACTGTTTTTT. As protein: CASSLSPPTGGAEKLFF.

This chain connects TRBV6-5 to TRBJ1-1, with no clear D. CDR1 and CDR2 (germline): MNHEY, SVGAGI. The V gene lost 3 bases and the J gene lost 8 bases, with 10 bases spanning the gap. The length of the CDR3 is 12 residues. CDR3: CASSYPAGEAFF. CDR3 bases: TGTGCCAGCAGTTATCCCGCAGGAGAAGCTTTCTTT.

The V gene is TRBV7-8, the J gene TRBJ2-7, with TRBD2 identical over 8 bases. The germline V gene has CDR1 SGHVS and CDR2 FQNEAQ. CDR3 size: 17 residues. V trimming: 5 bases; J trimming: 3 bases; junction bases outside the gene matches: 15. The CDR3 bases are TGTGCCAGCAGCCTCCGGGGGAGGCGGGGGGTTGACTACGAGCAGTACTTC. It encodes CASSLRGRRGVDYEQYF.

This sequence joins TRBV7-2 and TRBJ2-7; D possibly corresponds to TRBD2 (5 bases). CDR1 is SGHTA, CDR2 FQGNSA, per germline. This CDR3 is 12 amino acids long. Trimming took 5 bases from V and 5 from J, leaving 10 bases between them. In nucleotides, the CDR3 is TGTGCCAGCAGCGACTACTTGCACGAGCAGTACTTC. Its protein product is CASSDYLHEQYF.

The CDR3 is CASGKPGQRPDTQYF. The CDR3 nucleotides are TGTGCCAGTGGTAAACCGGGACAGAGGCCAGATACGCAGTATTTT. This sequence joins TRBV19 and TRBJ2-3; 7 bases are shared with TRBD1. Trimming removed 8 bases from V and 4 bases from J; junction bases left unmatched: 12. The length of the CDR3 is 15 residues. CDR1 and CDR2 from the germline V gene are LNHDA and SQIVND (reference sequence).

The chain has TRBV7-2 and TRBJ1-5, with D perhaps TRBD1 (5 bases). The CDR3 spans 14 residues. Trimming removed 4 bases from V and 2 bases from J, with 9 bases in between. The germline CDR1 and CDR2 sequences are SGHTA and FQGNSA. CDR3 sequence (DNA): TGTGCCAGCAGCTCGGCCAGGGGCAATCAGCCCCAGCATTTT. This encodes CASSSARGNQPQHF.

This clone was found a few times. This rearrangement joins TRBV5-6 to TRBJ2-4; D is perhaps TRBD1 (6 bases). This CDR3 has 17 amino acids. V was trimmed by 4 bases and J by 3 bases, leaving 20 bases between them. The germline gives CDR1 SGHDT, CDR2 YYEEEE. The CDR3 here is CASSGETQTGSKNIQYF. CDR3 sequence (DNA): TGTGCCAGCAGCGGGGAGACCCAGACAGGTAGCAAAAACATTCAGTACTTC.

The chain joins TRBV18 to TRBJ2-1, with 14 bases lining up with TRBD2. After removal of 4 bases from V and 2 bases from J, the junction contained 10 bases not matched to a gene. Germline V gene data show CDR1 as KGHSH and CDR2 as LQKENI. The CDR3 covers 19 residues. The CDR3 sequence is CASSLQTSGRGSPYNEQFF. DNA of the CDR3: TGTGCCAGCTCACTGCAGACTAGCGGGAGGGGCAGCCCCTACAATGAGCAGTTCTTC.

The chain links TRBV7-2 to TRBJ1-2; TRBD1 agrees at 8 bases. The V gene's germline CDR1 is SGHTA and CDR2 FQGNSA. V lost 6 bases and J lost 5; bases outside the gene matches: 11. This CDR3 comprises 15 residues. In DNA, the CDR3 is TGTGCCAGCAGACCCAATACAGGGGGTGAATATGGCTACACCTTC. Its translation: CASRPNTGGEYGYTF.

The V call is TRBV6-1, the J call TRBJ1-1, with D perhaps matching TRBD1 (5 bases). The CDR3 spans 16 residues. V dropped 0 bases and J dropped 6 bases, with 17 bases sitting between them. CDR1 and CDR2 from the germline V gene are MNHNS and SASEGT. CDR3 nucleotides: TGTGCCAGCAGTGAAGCCCCCCCCCAGGCGGGGGCTGAAGCTTTCTTT. Its protein is CASSEAPPQAGAEAFF.

This chain uses TRBV7-2 with TRBJ2-1, with 9 nucleotides matching TRBD1. The V gene's germline CDR1 is SGHTA and CDR2 FQGNSA. This CDR3 has 15 amino acids. The V and J ends lost 5 bases and 1 base, in that order; junction bases with no gene match: 3. The CDR3: CASSLGTGSYNEQFF. CDR3 nucleotides: TGTGCCAGCAGCCTCGGGACAGGGTCCTACAATGAGCAGTTCTTC.

The rearrangement uses TRBV23-1 and TRBJ1-6; D remains unclear. TRBV23-1 counts as an open reading frame of uncertain function. V lost 5 bases and J lost 3, with 8 bases in between. CDR3 length: 14 residues. In DNA, the CDR3 is TGCGCCAGCAGTGCCGAGAGCTATAATTCACCCCTCCACTTT. Protein product: CASSAESYNSPLHF.

The chain combines TRBV7-9 with TRBJ1-1, with TRBD1 matching 10 bases. Trimming took 3 bases from V and 5 from J; bases not matched to a gene: 3. This CDR3 spans 14 amino acids. CDR1 SEHNR and CDR2 FQNEAQ come from the germline V gene (reference sequence). The CDR3: CASSLGQGWTEAFF. CDR3 DNA: TGTGCCAGCAGCTTGGGACAGGGGTGGACTGAAGCTTTCTTT.

The table lists this clone with a count of one. The chain combines TRBV4-2 with TRBJ2-3, with TRBD2 identical over 11 bases. V dropped 1 base and J dropped 5; count of bases not matched to a gene: 14. The CDR3 is made up of 19 amino acids. Germline CDR1 LGHNA, CDR2 YNFKEQ. The CDR3 DNA follows: TGTGCCAGCAGCCAAGTTCAACCAGGGACTAGCGGTTCTGGAGATACGCAGTATTTT. Protein: CASSQVQPGTSGSGDTQYF.